Following are 23 T cell receptor beta chains from one sample sequenced in a study of T cells in Graves' hyperthyroidism and ophthalmopathy. Template material for amplifying TCR beta CDR3 regions consisted of RNA transcripts. HTBI primers were the set used in a first-round RT-PCR of the TCR CDR3. Each CDR3 protein gets one entry after TCRdb re-called the multiplex PCR reads with MiXCR. Of 300,000 or so distinct CDR3 sequences listed, about 20% are singletons. Specimen: blood. These receptors all come from a woman between 50 and 59 years old with Graves' hyperthyroidism.

V is TRBV15 and J is TRBJ2-3, with TRBD1 matching 8 bases. CDR3 length: 14 amino acids. CDR1 and CDR2 (germline): LNHNV, YYDKDF (reference sequence). After removal of 3 bases from V and 2 bases from J, the junction contained 1 base not matched to a gene. CDR3 nucleotide sequence: TGTGCCACCAGCAGGGGACAGGACACAGATACGCAGTATTTT. It specifies CATSRGQDTDTQYF.

The chain employs TRBV19 and TRBJ1-5, with unresolved D. The V end lost 5 bases, the J end lost 9 bases, and 5 bases lay between the germline ends. Germline assignment: CDR1 LNHDA and CDR2 SQIVND (reference sequence). CDR3 length: 10 amino acids. This CDR3 is CASSGPPQHF. CDR3 nucleotides: TGTGCCAGTAGTGGACCGCCCCAGCATTTT. Variable domain in full (rest from reference TRBV19 and TRBJ1-5): DGGITQSPKYLFRKEGQNVTLSCEQNLNHDAMYWYRQDPGQGLRLIYYSQIVNDFQKGDIAEGYSVSREKKESFPLTVTSAQKNPTAFYLCASSGPPQHFGDGTRLSIL.

The gene calls are TRBV20-1 and TRBJ1-3, with D unclear. CDR1 and CDR2 (germline): DFQATT, SNEGSKA (reference sequence). The CDR3 extends over 14 amino acids. Trimming shortened V by 4 bases and J by 0 bases, and 10 bases separated the two germline ends. The CDR3 sequence: CSAISRSSGNTIYF. For the CDR3, the DNA is TGCAGTGCTATTAGCCGGTCCTCTGGAAACACCATATATTTT.

This clonotype was observed a handful of times. The gene calls are TRBV30 and TRBJ2-3; D perhaps matches TRBD1 (5 bases). The J call is in doubt because the DNA end fits TRBJ1-5 better. From germline, CDR1 is GTSNPN and CDR2 SVGIG (reference sequence). The CDR3 has 15 residues. The CDR3 is CAWTGSGPKGDTQHF. The CDR3 bases are TGTGCCTGGACCGGATCGGGACCTAAGGGAGATACGCAGCATTTT.

This clonotype was counted at least ten times. The chain uses TRBV7-6 and TRBJ2-3; 7 bases are shared with TRBD1. CDR3 length: 16 residues. The germline V gene encodes CDR1 SGHVS and CDR2 FNYEAQ. V shed 4 bases and J 0 bases; nucleotides not matched to a gene: 7. The CDR3 loop is CASSSGTDLSTDTQYF. CDR3 sequence (DNA): TGTGCCAGCAGCTCCGGGACAGATTTAAGCACAGATACGCAGTATTTT.

This sequence joins TRBV15 and TRBJ1-5; D ambiguous. The CDR3 has 16 amino acids. Trimming removed 0 bases from V and 5 bases from J, with 14 bases in between. Germline V gene sequence: CDR1 LNHNV, CDR2 YYDKDF (reference sequence). The CDR3 coding sequence is TGTGCCACCAGCAGAGATCTGCAGGTCCTCTATCAGCCCCAGCATTTT. It encodes CATSRDLQVLYQPQHF.

Ten or more counts support this clonotype. The chain carries TRBV4-1 and TRBJ1-1, with unresolved D. Trimming removed 1 base from V and 4 bases from J, with 13 bases in between. Germline values: CDR1 MGHRA, CDR2 YSYEKL. The CDR3 has 15 amino acids. CDR3 protein: CASSQVTGSGTEAFF. The CDR3 bases are TGCGCCAGCAGCCAAGTCACGGGGTCGGGCACTGAAGCTTTCTTT.

V is TRBV6-1 and J is TRBJ2-7; 7 bases are shared with TRBD1. CDR1 is MNHNS and CDR2 is SASEGT in the germline V gene. The junction had 7 bases not matched to a gene; V was cut back by 5 bases and J by 3 bases. This CDR3 is 14 amino acids long. CDR3 protein: CASSKGTANYEQYF. The CDR3 DNA is TGTGCCAGCAGTAAAGGGACAGCGAACTACGAGCAGTACTTC.

V is TRBV7-8 and J is TRBJ2-1; 14 nucleotides align to TRBD2. CDR1 and CDR2 from the germline V gene are SGHVS and FQNEAQ. This CDR3 has 19 residues. V was pared by 2 bases and J by 3 bases, with 9 bases of the junction left unmatched. Written as DNA, the CDR3 is TGTGCCAGCAGCTTATGGCCCCGGACTAGCGGGAGGCGCTACAATGAGCAGTTCTTC. As protein: CASSLWPRTSGRRYNEQFF. Complete variable domain (other parts from reference TRBV7-8 and TRBJ2-1): GAGVSQSPRYKVAKRGQDVALRCDPISGHVSLFWYQQALGQGPEFLTYFQNEAQLDKSGLPSDRFFAERPEGSVSTLKIQRTQQEDSAVYLCASSLWPRTSGRRYNEQFFGPGTRLTVL.

This clonotype was counted at least ten times. The chain carries TRBV20-1 and TRBJ2-7; 7 bases match TRBD1. Looked up from germline, CDR1 is DFQATT and CDR2 is SNEGSKA (reference sequence). V shed 5 bases, J shed 2 bases, and the junction held 6 bases outside the gene matches. CDR3 length equals 13 residues. The CDR3 sequence is CSADRDRTYEQYF. CDR3 DNA sequence: TGCAGTGCTGACCGGGACAGAACCTACGAGCAGTACTTC.

This clonotype has at least ten counts. This chain uses TRBV3-1 with TRBJ1-4; perhaps TRBD1 as D (5 bases). This CDR3 has 14 amino acids. Germline-derived CDR1 and CDR2 are LGHDT and YNNKEL (reference sequence). The V and J ends lost 4 bases and 8 bases respectively, with 14 bases between them. This CDR3 is CASSPRGVREKLFF. The CDR3 nucleotides read TGTGCCAGCAGCCCCCGGGGGGTCCGAGAAAAACTGTTTTTT. Full variable domain (rest looked up from reference TRBV3-1 and TRBJ1-4): DTAVSQTPKYLVTQMGNDKSIKCEQNLGHDTMYWYKQDSKKFLKIMFSYNNKELIINETVPNRFSPKSPDKAHLNLHINSLELGDSAVYFCASSPRGVREKLFFGSGTQLSVL.

The V gene is TRBV5-1, the J gene TRBJ2-5, with TRBD1 identical over 7 bases. Germline loops: CDR1 SGHRS, CDR2 YFSETQ. CDR3 length: 14 amino acids. The V segment lost 4 bases and the J segment 2 bases; nucleotides outside the gene matches: 5. The CDR3 region is CASSQQTGQETQYF. The DNA of the CDR3 is TGCGCCAGCAGCCAACAGACAGGGCAAGAGACCCAGTACTTC.

The chain links TRBV27 to TRBJ2-7; 8 bases map to TRBD1. With V trimmed by 6 bases and J by 5 bases, 9 bases remained unmatched. The CDR3 loop spans 14 amino acids. Per germline, CDR1 MNHEY and CDR2 SMNVEV (reference sequence). In nucleotides, the CDR3 is TGTGCCAGCAGCCTCCGGGACAGGAACGACGAGCAGTACTTC. It translates to CASSLRDRNDEQYF.

This clonotype was picked up a small number of times. The rearrangement joins TRBV6-5 to TRBJ2-5; unclear D gene. V was cut by 1 base and J by 2 bases, with 11 bases left in between. The CDR3 totals 15 residues. Germline assignment: CDR1 MNHEY and CDR2 SVGAGI. DNA for the CDR3: TGTGCCAGCAGTTACTTAGGCGATGGACAAGAGACCCAGTACTTC. The encoded protein is CASSYLGDGQETQYF.

A remark on this clonotype: This clone may be a read error of a much larger clone one base away. The rearrangement uses TRBV5-1 and TRBJ2-3; D might be TRBD1 (5 bases). The J call may be in error: the DNA end matches TRBJ1-5 better. Looked up from germline, CDR1 is SGHRS and CDR2 is YFSETQ. CDR3 length equals 16 residues. The CDR3 nucleotides are TGCGCCAGCAGCCGACAGCCGTCTAGCGGCACAGATACGCAGCATTTT. This gives the protein CASSRQPSSGTDTQHF.

This clonotype was counted a few times. The chain links TRBV5-1 to TRBJ1-2; 7 bases map to TRBD1. The CDR3 runs to 13 residues. Germline CDR1 and CDR2: SGHRS and YFSETQ. Unmatched junction bases numbered 1, after V lost 1 base and J lost 4 bases. The DNA for the CDR3 is TGCGCCAGCAGCTTGCGACAGGGCTATGGCTACACCTTC. This encodes CASSLRQGYGYTF.

This clonotype was detected ten times or more. V is TRBV6-1 and J is TRBJ1-1; no reliable D call. This CDR3 is 14 amino acids long. Trimming left V 5 bases short and J 1 base short, with 11 bases between. Germline assignment: CDR1 MNHNS and CDR2 SASEGT. CDR3 region: CASSLANPNTEAFF. The CDR3 DNA reads TGTGCCAGCAGTCTCGCTAACCCGAACACTGAAGCTTTCTTT.

The chain couples TRBV29-1 to TRBJ2-7, with D unclear. Germline V gene data show CDR1 as SQVTM and CDR2 as ANQGSEA. The CDR3 covers 10 residues. V dropped 5 bases and J dropped 3 bases, with 5 bases sitting between them. CDR3: CSVRDYEQYV. The CDR3 DNA reads as TGCAGCGTTAGGGACTACGAGCAGTACGTC.

This clonotype was detected ten times or more. The J gene is TRBJ2-5, the V gene TRBV11-2, with 7 bases matching TRBD1. V lost 3 bases to trimming and J lost 3 bases; unmatched junction nucleotides: 4. This CDR3 spans 14 amino acids. CDR1 and CDR2 (germline): SGHAT, FQNNGV. The CDR3 nucleotides are TGTGCCAGCAGCTTTAGACAGGGTAAAGAGACCCAGTACTTC. This codes for CASSFRQGKETQYF.

V usage is TRBV27 and J usage is TRBJ2-7, with 15 positions matching TRBD2. V gave up 8 bases and J gave up 5 bases; unmatched junction bases: 10. The CDR3 extends over 16 amino acids. Germline CDR1 is MNHEY and CDR2 is SMNVEV (reference sequence). CDR3 in amino acids: CASSPGTSGRQDEQYF. The CDR3 region has the DNA TGTGCCAGCTCACCCGGGACTAGCGGGAGGCAGGACGAGCAGTACTTC.

CDR3 DNA sequence: TGTGCCAGCACCCAAGACAGGGATCAGCCCCAGCATTTT. Protein: CASTQDRDQPQHF. The rearrangement joins TRBV6-1 to TRBJ1-5, with 7 bases aligning to TRBD1. Unmatched junction bases numbered 5, after V lost 7 bases and J lost 5 bases. The CDR3 covers 13 residues. Germline loops: CDR1 MNHNS, CDR2 SASEGT.

The chain is built from TRBV20-1 and TRBJ1-1, with D possibly matching TRBD1 (6 bases). With 0 bases removed from V and 3 bases from J, the gap between germline ends came to 20 bases. The CDR3 contains 17 residues. The germline gives CDR1 DFQATT, CDR2 SNEGSKA (reference sequence). The DNA of the CDR3 is TGCAGTGCTAGAGATTACCCCTCGACAGGTTTAGACACTGAAGCTTTCTTT. Amino acid sequence: CSARDYPSTGLDTEAFF.

In this sample, this clonotype turned up many times. The CDR3 nucleotides are TGTGCCAGCAGCGAAAGGGGGGACAGATATGGCTACACCTTC. Protein sequence: CASSERGDRYGYTF. The genes are TRBV12-3 or TRBV12-4 and TRBJ1-2; 7 bases agree with TRBD1. V was pared by 6 bases and J by 5 bases, with 9 bases of the junction left unmatched. The CDR3 runs to 14 residues.